This note documents a single T cell receptor (beta chain) sequence. As yet, its antigen is unknown. During the collection period, no donor immune events like infections were recorded. This sample is drawn from a study of identifying expanded T cells in peripheral blood. Findings and limits, study-wide: Differentially abundant clones: roughly 1.2 between replicates, about 15 at roughly 13 days, around 20 at four. Clone count variance between roughly two-week samples rose with total template count.

The method was immunoSEQ multiplex PCR; TCRdb's version includes in-frame clones alone and lacks a portion of them. The sample holds about 100,000 clones, approximately 88% seen once. Material: blood. The clonotype comes from a person aged 18-70 years in good health.

The DNA for the CDR3 is TGTGCCAGCAGCTTAACGGGGTTGGGGAATCAGCCCCAGCATTTT. Translation gives CASSLTGLGNQPQHF. This sequence joins TRBV7-9 and TRBJ1-5, with D unclear. Between the trimmed V and J ends, which lost 2 bases and 4 bases, there was a span of 12 bases. The CDR3 sequence is 15 residues long. CDR1 and CDR2 (germline): SEHNR, FQNEAQ (reference sequence).